This T cell receptor (beta chain) was obtained from a study of cytomegalovirus exposure and HLA in healthy donors. Study-level points and caveats: There was a cluster of highly shared sequence variants that was likely a sequencing artifact. Several V segments, TRBV6-2 and TRBV6-3 among them, could not be told apart and were dropped.

The germline gives CDR1 SGHTA, CDR2 FQGNSA. CDR3 length: 13 amino acids. Trimming pared 4 bases from V and 2 bases from J, leaving 9 bases between. The study ran its PCR with 60 Vbeta and 13 Jbeta primers. The protocol was immunoSEQ multiplex PCR, while the TCRdb copy is restricted to in-frame clones and leaves out a portion. Of about 270,000 clones listed, 72% are singletons. About this clone itself: The antigen is unknown.

Material for sequencing was PBMCs. The chain employs TRBV7-2 and TRBJ2-7; D ambiguous. This TCR was recovered from a female donor in good health and CMV-seronegative. Here the CDR3 DNA reads TGTGCCAGCAGCTCCCTAATCCCCTACGAGCAGTACTTC. Translation: CASSSLIPYEQYF. Supplemented by reference TRBV7-2 and TRBJ2-7, the full variable domain reads GAGVSQSPSNKVTEKGKDVELRCDPISGHTALYWYRQSLGQGLEFLIYFQGNSAPDKSGLPSDRFSAERTGGSVSTLTIQRTQQEDSAVYLCASSSLIPYEQYFGPGTRLTVT.